Each of the 30 T cell receptor beta chains below was sequenced from the same sample in a study of T-cell reconstitution after alpha-beta-depleted transplantation in children. It was with unique molecular identifiers that the TCRbeta library was prepared. TCRdb used MiXCR to reprocess the PCR reads, holding one entry per CDR3 protein. The table shows roughly 200,000 distinct CDR3 sequences, with under 8.5% occurring only once. Source: PBMCs, taken before TCRalphabeta/CD19-depleted stem cell transplant. These receptors all stem from a boy between 2 and 15 years old with acute lymphoblastic leukemia, due to receive a stem cell transplant.

This clonotype was found many times. V is TRBV28 and J is TRBJ2-7, with 13 bases matching TRBD2. Germline V gene sequence: CDR1 MDHEN, CDR2 SYDVKM. V trimming: 5 bases; J trimming: 2 bases; junction bases outside the gene matches: 6. The CDR3 contains 16 residues. CDR3 loop: CASSPGTSGIPYEQYF. In DNA form, the CDR3 reads TGTGCCAGCAGTCCCGGGACTAGCGGGATACCCTACGAGCAGTACTTC.

The chain combines TRBV18 with TRBJ1-3; possible D gene TRBD1, 5 bases. The germline V gene encodes CDR1 KGHSH and CDR2 LQKENI. The CDR3 runs to 18 residues. V was trimmed by 0 bases and J by 3 bases, leaving 18 bases between them. The CDR3 DNA reads as TGTGCCAGCTCACCACCAGTACGCGACAGTACTTATGGAAACACCATATATTTT. Translated, it gives CASSPPVRDSTYGNTIYF. Drawing the rest from reference TRBV18 and TRBJ1-3, the complete variable domain is NAGVMQNPRHLVRRRGQEARLRCSPMKGHSHVYWYRQLPEEGLKFMVYLQKENIIDESGMPKERFSAEFPKEGPSILRIQQVVRGDSAAYFCASSPPVRDSTYGNTIYFGEGSWLTVV.

This clonotype was seen repeatedly, ten times or more. As DNA, the CDR3 is TGTGCCAGCAGTCTAGGGGTAGCGGGGTATACCGGGGAGCTGTTTTTT. It encodes CASSLGVAGYTGELFF. The chain uses TRBV7-2 and TRBJ2-2, with 8 bases lining up with TRBD2. V shed 6 bases and J 5 bases; nucleotides not matched to a gene: 11. Germline CDR1 SGHTA, CDR2 FQGNSA. The CDR3 is made up of 16 amino acids.

This clonotype was detected many times. The chain combines TRBV6-5 with TRBJ2-1; 7 positions match TRBD2. Germline V CDR1 and CDR2: MNHEY, SVGAGI. V dropped 2 bases and J dropped 3; count of bases not matched to a gene: 7. This CDR3 is built from 16 residues. CDR3 in DNA: TGTGCCAGCAGTTACGGCTCGGGGGGTGACTACAATGAGCAGTTCTTC. It codes for CASSYGSGGDYNEQFF.

This clonotype has only a few counts. The chain joins TRBV29-1 to TRBJ2-3; 8 bases map to TRBD2. The CDR3 loop spans 14 amino acids. Germline values: CDR1 SQVTM, CDR2 ANQGSEA. Germline trimming cut 8 bases from V and 2 bases from J; bases unmatched to any gene: 9. CDR3 nucleotides: TGCAGCTCCTTGGGAGCGGGAGTCACAGATACGCAGTATTTT. This encodes CSSLGAGVTDTQYF.

This clonotype was seen at least ten times. J is TRBJ2-3 and V is TRBV28, with TRBD2 as a possible D gene (5 bases). This CDR3 comprises 15 residues. Germline assignment: CDR1 MDHEN and CDR2 SYDVKM. V lost 1 base to trimming and J lost 0 bases, with 8 bases between them. The CDR3 DNA is TGTGCCAGCAGTTTATACACGGGGAGCACAGATACGCAGTATTTT. It yields the protein CASSLYTGSTDTQYF.

This clonotype was seen ten or more times. The chain joins TRBV29-1 to TRBJ2-5; TRBD1 is a possible D gene (5 bases). Between the trimmed V and J ends, which lost 3 bases and 4 bases, there was a span of 12 bases. Germline V lookup: CDR1 SQVTM, CDR2 ANQGSEA. The CDR3 has 13 amino acids. CDR3 protein: CSVDPRGRETQYF. DNA for the CDR3: TGCAGCGTTGACCCTAGGGGAAGAGAGACCCAGTACTTC.

The chain joins TRBV7-2 to TRBJ1-4, with 7 bases aligning to TRBD1. CDR1 and CDR2 (germline): SGHTA, FQGNSA. The CDR3 runs to 14 residues. The V gene end was trimmed by 6 bases and the J gene end by 3 bases; junction bases not matched to a gene: 4. The DNA for the CDR3 is TGTGCCAGCAGACCCGGGACAGCTAATGAAAAACTGTTTTTT. Its protein product is CASRPGTANEKLFF.

The gene calls are TRBV13 and TRBJ1-2; TRBD1 matches at 7 bases. V trimming: 5 bases; J trimming: 6 bases; junction bases outside the gene matches: 6. The CDR3 covers 13 residues. Germline CDR1 and CDR2: PRHDT and FYEKMQ (reference sequence). Here the CDR3 reads CASSRTGRNGYTF. The CDR3 region has the DNA TGTGCCAGCAGCCGGACAGGAAGGAATGGCTACACCTTC.

The sample holds many counts of this clonotype. This chain links TRBV20-1 with TRBJ2-7; 7 bases align to TRBD2. The germline CDR1 and CDR2 sequences are DFQATT and SNEGSKA (reference sequence). With V trimmed by 1 base and J by 0 bases, 0 bases remained unmatched. This CDR3 has 13 residues. Here the CDR3 reads CSARGGSSYEQYF. CDR3 bases: TGCAGTGCTAGAGGCGGGAGCTCCTACGAGCAGTACTTC.

This clonotype has just a few counts. V is TRBV18 and J is TRBJ2-3; no firm D call. CDR1 is KGHSH and CDR2 is LQKENI in the germline V gene. CDR3 length: 15 residues. Trimming left V 2 bases short and J 6 bases short, with 15 bases between. The CDR3 loop is CASSPREAFMDTQYF. As DNA, the CDR3 is TGTGCCAGCTCACCAAGGGAAGCGTTCATGGATACGCAGTATTTT.

In this sample, this clonotype turned up many times. This chain uses TRBV5-6 with TRBJ1-1, with 11 bases identical to TRBD1. Germline V gene lookup returns CDR1 SGHDT and CDR2 YYEEEE. J gave up 2 bases and V 2 bases, and 5 bases lay outside the gene matches. The CDR3 loop spans 16 amino acids. Here the CDR3 reads CASSFWTGGTNTEAFF. CDR3 in DNA: TGTGCCAGCAGCTTCTGGACAGGGGGCACCAACACTGAAGCTTTCTTT.

There are a few counts of this clonotype. The rearrangement joins TRBV6-5 to TRBJ2-1, with D possibly matching TRBD2 (6 bases). V was cut by 2 bases and J by 8 bases, with 10 bases left in between. The germline CDR1 and CDR2 sequences are MNHEY and SVGAGI. CDR3 length: 13 residues. DNA of the CDR3: TGTGCCAGCAGTTACGGGTGGGGGGATGAGCAGTTCTTC. It translates to CASSYGWGDEQFF.

This clonotype was observed many times. V and J are TRBV28 and TRBJ2-2; 16 bases agree with TRBD2. The junction had 12 bases not matched to a gene; V was cut back by 8 bases and J by 3 bases. The CDR3 extends over 19 amino acids. CDR1 is MDHEN, CDR2 SYDVKM, per germline. CDR3 sequence (DNA): TGTGCCAGCTTTCCGCTGGGACTAGCGGGGGGGCTGGACACCGGGGAGCTGTTTTTT. Protein sequence: CASFPLGLAGGLDTGELFF. The whole variable domain, filled in from reference TRBV28 and TRBJ2-2, reads DVKVTQSSRYLVKRTGEKVFLECVQDMDHENMFWYRQDPGLGLRLIYFSYDVKMKEKGDIPEGYSVSREKKERFSLILESASTNQTSMYLCASFPLGLAGGLDTGELFFGEGSRLTVL.

The chain combines TRBV10-2 with TRBJ2-7; D ambiguous. CDR1 WSHSY and CDR2 SAAADI come from the germline V gene. The V and J ends lost 4 bases and 6 bases respectively, with 10 bases between them. The CDR3 totals 12 residues. CDR3 nucleotides: TGCGCCAGCAGTGGTGGGATTCGCGAGCAGTACTTC. Amino acids: CASSGGIREQYF.

At least ten counts were recorded for this clonotype. The CDR3 bases are TGTGCCTGGAGTGGGGGACTCCCGGCGAGGCGGGATACGCAGTATTTT. Protein: CAWSGGLPARRDTQYF. The chain has TRBV30 and TRBJ2-3; weak D call: TRBD2 (6 bases). The V end lost 1 base, the J end lost 6 bases, and 20 bases lay between the germline ends. This CDR3 spans 16 amino acids. Per the germline V gene, CDR1 is GTSNPN and CDR2 is SVGIG (reference sequence).

This clonotype was counted a few times. The chain recombines TRBV6-1 with TRBJ2-1; 10 bases line up with TRBD1. Per germline, CDR1 MNHNS and CDR2 SASEGT. This CDR3 region has 14 residues. V shed 7 bases and J 9 bases; nucleotides not matched to a gene: 9. The CDR3 reads CASNSGTGVAEQFF. CDR3 DNA: TGTGCCAGCAACTCCGGGACAGGGGTTGCTGAGCAGTTCTTC.

This clonotype was seen repeatedly, ten times or more. V usage is TRBV20-1 and J usage is TRBJ2-7, with D possibly being TRBD2 (6 bases). Germline lookup yields CDR1 DFQATT and CDR2 SNEGSKA (reference sequence). Trimming removed 3 bases at V and 3 bases at J, with 9 bases between. The CDR3 is 12 residues long. CDR3 amino acids: CSASRESYEQYF. CDR3 DNA sequence: TGCAGTGCTAGCCGGGAGAGCTACGAGCAGTACTTC.

V gene TRBV2 combines with J gene TRBJ2-3, with 8 bases identical to TRBD2. After removal of 6 bases from V and 2 bases from J, the junction contained 16 bases not matched to a gene. Germline CDR1 reads SNHLY; CDR2 reads FYNNEI. The CDR3 contains 18 residues. CDR3 coding DNA: TGTGCCAGCAGACAAACGATCGGACTAGCCCCTATCACAGATACGCAGTATTTT. Translated: CASRQTIGLAPITDTQYF. Based on the CDR3 plus reference TRBV2 and TRBJ2-3, the full variable domain is EPEVTQTPSHQVTQMGQEVILRCVPISNHLYFYWYRQILGQKVEFLVSFYNNEISEKSEIFDDQFSVERPDGSNFTLKIRSTKLEDSAMYFCASRQTIGLAPITDTQYFGPGTRLTVL.

This clonotype was seen repeatedly, ten times or more. This chain links TRBV5-1 with TRBJ2-5; 9 positions agree with TRBD2. The length of the CDR3 is 15 residues. The V and J ends lost 4 bases and 3 bases, in that order; junction bases with no gene match: 7. CDR1 is SGHRS, CDR2 YFSETQ, per germline. The CDR3 region has the DNA TGCGCCAGCAGCCCAGTAGCGGGAGCTAAAGAGACCCAGTACTTC. Translating it yields CASSPVAGAKETQYF.

This clonotype appeared many times. The V and J genes are TRBV29-1 and TRBJ1-4; D not resolved. Germline V gene lookup returns CDR1 SQVTM and CDR2 ANQGSEA. The V end was cut by 7 bases, the J end by 2 bases, with 8 bases between. This CDR3 spans 12 amino acids. CDR3 loop: CSGGRTNEKLFF. CDR3 nucleotide sequence: TGCAGCGGCGGCAGGACTAATGAAAAACTGTTTTTT.

At least ten counts were recorded for this clonotype. The chain has TRBV9 and TRBJ2-5, with 9 bases identical to TRBD2. The CDR3 is 15 amino acids. Trimming cost V 3 bases and J 4 bases; bases outside gene matches: 7. Germline V gene data show CDR1 as SGDLS and CDR2 as YYNGEE. CDR3 in amino acids: CASSGSGRKGETQYF. The CDR3 DNA reads as TGTGCCAGCAGCGGTAGCGGGAGAAAAGGAGAGACCCAGTACTTC.

CDR3: CASSSQPGVANQPQHF. The CDR3 DNA sequence: TGTGCCAGCAGCAGTCAACCGGGGGTGGCCAATCAGCCCCAGCATTTT. J is TRBJ1-5 and V is TRBV7-2; a possible D gene is TRBD1 (5 bases). V was pared by 5 bases and J by 3 bases, with 17 bases between. This CDR3 has 16 amino acids. Germline CDR1 reads SGHTA; CDR2 reads FQGNSA.

This clonotype was seen more than once but under ten times. The chain is built from TRBV11-2 and TRBJ1-3; D remains ambiguous. V was cut by 0 bases and J by 0 bases, with 12 bases left in between. Germline V gives CDR1 SGHAT, CDR2 FQNNGV. There are 17 residues in the CDR3. The CDR3 here is CASSLDPDGSSGNTIYF. The CDR3 coding sequence is TGTGCCAGCAGCTTAGATCCCGACGGAAGCTCTGGAAACACCATATATTTT.

The CDR3 nucleotides are TGTGCCAGCAGTTACTTTCCAGAGACCCAGTACTTC. It yields the protein CASSYFPETQYF. The chain combines TRBV6-2 or TRBV6-3 with TRBJ2-5; D ambiguous. Per germline, CDR1 MNHEY and CDR2 SVGEGT. Trimming pared 1 base from V and 4 bases from J, leaving 4 bases between. CDR3 length equals 12 residues.

The rearrangement links TRBV5-5 to TRBJ2-1, with D possibly TRBD1 on 6 matching bases. V gave up 2 bases and J gave up 8 bases, with 11 bases separating them. The CDR3 has 13 residues. The germline V gene encodes CDR1 SGHKS and CDR2 YYEKEE (reference sequence). In DNA, the CDR3 is TGTGCCAGCAGCTTACAGGGTTGGGATGAGCAGTTCTTC. It is translated as CASSLQGWDEQFF.

V is TRBV7-9 and J is TRBJ2-5, with 10 bases matching TRBD2. Germline V CDR1 and CDR2: SEHNR, FQNEAQ (reference sequence). The junction had 8 bases not matched to a gene; V was cut back by 2 bases and J by 2 bases. CDR3 length: 17 residues. CDR3 in DNA: TGTGCCAGCAGCTTAACCGGGACTAGCGTCGGTCAAGAGACCCAGTACTTC. It specifies CASSLTGTSVGQETQYF.

This clonotype occurred many times. The CDR3 sequence is CASSPTSGRWNTQYF. The CDR3 nucleotides read TGTGCCAGCAGCCCGACTAGCGGGAGATGGAATACGCAGTATTTT. J is TRBJ2-3 and V is TRBV7-2; 12 nucleotides agree with TRBD2. Trimming removed 5 bases from V and 7 bases from J; junction bases left unmatched: 7. Germline loops: CDR1 SGHTA, CDR2 FQGNSA. The CDR3 extends over 15 amino acids.

This clonotype was seen ten or more times. The gene calls are TRBV18 and TRBJ1-3, with TRBD1 matching over 9 bases. With 5 bases clipped from V and 0 bases from J, the junction kept 8 bases outside the gene matches. Germline lookup yields CDR1 KGHSH and CDR2 LQKENI. CDR3 length: 17 residues. Here the CDR3 reads CASSASGTGISGNTIYF. The CDR3 nucleotides read TGTGCCAGCTCAGCCTCCGGGACAGGGATCTCTGGAAACACCATATATTTT.

This clonotype has at least ten counts. The J gene is TRBJ1-3, the V gene TRBV7-2, with D possibly matching TRBD1 (6 bases). Trimming took off 1 base at V and 4 bases at J, with 8 bases between the two ends. Germline V gene sequence: CDR1 SGHTA, CDR2 FQGNSA. This CDR3 region has 14 residues. The CDR3 here is CASSLGGPGNTIYF. CDR3 nucleotide sequence: TGTGCCAGCAGCTTAGGGGGGCCAGGAAACACCATATATTTT.